Listed below are T cell receptor beta chains from one sample, sequenced in a study of OX40 agonist ivuxolimab in advanced cancers. The repertoire was sequenced with immunoSEQ multiplex PCR; TCRdb's copy has only in-frame clones and lacks some. The sample has 35,000 to 55,000 clones; roughly 80% are singletons. The sequencing used CD4+ or CD8+ T cells sorted from blood, collected in a trial of the OX40 agonist ivuxolimab. The source of these receptors is an adult with an advanced solid tumor such as melanoma, head and neck, liver or kidney cancer. The CDR3 runs from the conserved cysteine through the conserved F or W. A D gene is named only where the DNA matches it firmly. Not all rows give a size; the values are once, few, many and, for expanded clones, a class.

d_gene: NA
abundance: NA
v_gene: TRBV7-3
j_gene: TRBJ2-1
CDR3aa: CASSLEVRVSEQFF
CDR3nt: TGTGCCAGCAGCCTAGAGGTCAGGGTCAGTGAGCAGTTCTTC

d_gene: NA
abundance: NA
v_gene: TRBV27
j_gene: TRBJ2-7
CDR3aa: CASSLKSDPSSYEQYF
CDR3nt: TGTGCCAGCAGTTTAAAGTCCGACCCGAGCTCCTACGAGCAGTACTTC

d_gene: NA
abundance: NA
v_gene: TRBV7-3
j_gene: TRBJ2-5
CDR3aa: CASSLFPGLAGIETQYF
CDR3nt: TGTGCCAGCAGCTTATTTCCGGGGCTAGCCGGGATTGAGACCCAGTACTTC

d_gene: NA
abundance: NA
v_gene: TRBV5-4
j_gene: TRBJ1-5
CDR3aa: CASSSDTELHQPQHF
CDR3nt: TGTGCCAGCAGCTCGGACACTGAGTTACATCAGCCCCAGCATTTT

d_gene: NA
abundance: NA
v_gene: TRBV2
j_gene: TRBJ2-6
CDR3aa: CASSDWSSGANVLTF
CDR3nt: TGTGCCAGCAGTGACTGGTCGTCTGGGGCCAACGTCCTGACTTTC

d_gene: NA
abundance: NA
v_gene: TRBV7-2
j_gene: TRBJ2-5
CDR3aa: CASSLGPRTAKETQYF
CDR3nt: TGTGCCAGCAGCTTAGGCCCTCGGACAGCCAAAGAGACCCAGTACTTC

d_gene: NA
abundance: NA
v_gene: TRBV7-8
j_gene: TRBJ2-5
CDR3aa: CASSRLTETQYF
CDR3nt: TGTGCCAGCAGCCGGCTAACGGAGACCCAGTACTTC

d_gene: NA
abundance: NA
v_gene: TRBV30
j_gene: TRBJ1-4
CDR3aa: CAWSVPGLNEKLFF
CDR3nt: TGTGCCTGGAGTGTACCGGGGTTAAATGAAAAACTGTTTTTT

d_gene: NA
abundance: few
v_gene: TRBV9
j_gene: TRBJ2-7
CDR3aa: CASSVAGTRRGEQYF
CDR3nt: TGTGCCAGCAGCGTAGCAGGGACTCGGAGGGGGGAGCAGTACTTC

d_gene: TRBD2
abundance: NA
v_gene: TRBV29-1
j_gene: TRBJ2-2
CDR3aa: CSVEDRASGGLVTGELFF
CDR3nt: TGCAGCGTTGAAGATCGAGCTAGCGGGGGCCTCGTCACCGGGGAGCTGTTTTTT

d_gene: NA
abundance: NA
v_gene: TRBV18
j_gene: TRBJ2-7
CDR3aa: CASSPNRQTYEQYF
CDR3nt: TGTGCCAGCTCACCAAATCGACAGACCTACGAGCAGTACTTC

d_gene: NA
abundance: NA
v_gene: TRBV14
j_gene: TRBJ2-5
CDR3aa: CASSQLGVETQYF
CDR3nt: TGTGCCAGCAGCCAGCTAGGGGTGGAGACCCAGTACTTC

d_gene: NA
abundance: NA
v_gene: TRBV6-5
j_gene: TRBJ1-2
CDR3aa: CASSDPYGINYGYTF
CDR3nt: TGTGCCAGCAGCGACCCATACGGAATTAACTATGGCTACACCTTC

d_gene: TRBD2
abundance: once
v_gene: TRBV6-5
j_gene: TRBJ2-1
CDR3aa: CASRGLGVNNEQFF
CDR3nt: TGTGCCAGCCGGGGACTAGGGGTAAACAATGAGCAGTTCTTC

d_gene: TRBD1
abundance: few
v_gene: TRBV5-8
j_gene: TRBJ1-5
CDR3aa: CASSLGDRGLSQPQHF
CDR3nt: TGTGCCAGCAGCTTGGGGGACAGGGGGCTGTCTCAGCCCCAGCATTTT

d_gene: TRBD1
abundance: once
v_gene: TRBV28
j_gene: TRBJ2-4
CDR3aa: CASSTRTGGVAKNIQYF
CDR3nt: TGTGCCAGCAGTACCCGGACAGGGGGCGTAGCCAAAAACATTCAGTACTTC

d_gene: NA
abundance: NA
v_gene: TRBV14
j_gene: TRBJ1-4
CDR3aa: CASSQWDRDNEKLFF
CDR3nt: TGTGCCAGCAGCCAATGGGACCGAGATAATGAAAAACTGTTTTTT

d_gene: NA
abundance: NA
v_gene: TRBV6-1
j_gene: TRBJ2-3
CDR3aa: CASSETAAFGDTQYF
CDR3nt: TGTGCCAGCAGTGAGACTGCGGCATTTGGCGATACGCAGTATTTT

d_gene: NA
abundance: once
v_gene: TRBV28
j_gene: TRBJ1-5
CDR3aa: CASSWGGTQNQPQHF
CDR3nt: TGTGCCAGCAGTTGGGGCGGGACACAAAATCAGCCCCAGCATTTT

d_gene: TRBD1
abundance: NA
v_gene: TRBV6-5
j_gene: TRBJ2-2
CDR3aa: CASRSGQVNTGELFF
CDR3nt: TGTGCCAGCAGGTCGGGACAGGTCAACACCGGGGAGCTGTTTTTT

d_gene: NA
abundance: NA
v_gene: TRBV28
j_gene: TRBJ2-7
CDR3aa: CASSFRYEQYF
CDR3nt: TGTGCCAGCAGTTTTCGTTACGAGCAGTACTTC

d_gene: NA
abundance: NA
v_gene: TRBV28
j_gene: TRBJ2-1
CDR3aa: CASKGRGFTYNEQFF
CDR3nt: TGTGCCAGCAAGGGACGGGGGTTCACCTACAATGAGCAGTTCTTC

d_gene: NA
abundance: NA
v_gene: TRBV7-6
j_gene: TRBJ1-6
CDR3aa: CASSRDLSTGPLHF
CDR3nt: TGTGCCAGCAGCCGGGACCTATCTACAGGACCCCTCCACTTT

d_gene: NA
abundance: NA
v_gene: TRBV2
j_gene: TRBJ2-7
CDR3aa: CASNPNLGEQYF
CDR3nt: TGTGCCAGCAACCCTAATCTCGGCGAGCAGTACTTC

d_gene: NA
abundance: NA
v_gene: TRBV7-3
j_gene: TRBJ2-3
CDR3aa: CASSLTPLTGAQYF
CDR3nt: TGTGCCAGCAGCTTAACCCCCTTAACGGGGGCGCAGTATTTT

d_gene: NA
abundance: NA
v_gene: TRBV5-4
j_gene: TRBJ2-1
CDR3aa: CASSPPLGAYNEQFF
CDR3nt: TGTGCCAGCAGCCCACCTCTAGGTGCCTACAATGAGCAGTTCTTC

d_gene: TRBD2
abundance: NA
v_gene: TRBV7-8
j_gene: TRBJ2-3
CDR3aa: CASSLYVGTITQYF
CDR3nt: TGTGCCAGCAGCTTATATGTGGGGACTATAACGCAGTATTTT

d_gene: NA
abundance: NA
v_gene: TRBV4-2
j_gene: TRBJ1-3
CDR3aa: CASSQDPGAVSGNTIYF
CDR3nt: TGTGCCAGCAGCCAAGACCCAGGGGCCGTCTCTGGAAACACCATATATTTT

d_gene: NA
abundance: NA
v_gene: TRBV6-4
j_gene: TRBJ1-5
CDR3aa: CASSDPGGGEDSNQPQHF
CDR3nt: TGTGCCAGCAGTGACCCCGGGGGGGGAGAGGATAGCAATCAGCCCCAGCATTTT

d_gene: TRBD2
abundance: NA
v_gene: TRBV9
j_gene: TRBJ2-7
CDR3aa: CASSRTSGSSYRGYEQYF
CDR3nt: TGTGCCAGCAGCCGGACTAGCGGGAGTTCGTATAGGGGCTACGAGCAGTACTTC

d_gene: TRBD1
abundance: NA
v_gene: TRBV7-3
j_gene: TRBJ2-2
CDR3aa: CATRQGWGSGELFF
CDR3nt: TGTGCCACACGACAGGGGTGGGGGTCCGGGGAGCTGTTTTTT

d_gene: TRBD1
abundance: NA
v_gene: TRBV10-2
j_gene: TRBJ1-2
CDR3aa: CASGGTAYGYTF
CDR3nt: TGCGCCAGCGGCGGGACAGCCTATGGCTACACCTTC

d_gene: NA
abundance: NA
v_gene: TRBV29-1
j_gene: TRBJ1-5
CDR3aa: CSVGDRTNQPQHF
CDR3nt: TGCAGCGTTGGTGACAGGACTAATCAGCCCCAGCATTTT

d_gene: TRBD1
abundance: NA
v_gene: TRBV2
j_gene: TRBJ1-1
CDR3aa: CASSRGGAPAFF
CDR3nt: TGTGCCAGCAGCAGGGGGGGAGCTCCAGCTTTCTTT

d_gene: NA
abundance: NA
v_gene: TRBV5-8
j_gene: TRBJ1-3
CDR3aa: CASSTGTFSSGNTIYF
CDR3nt: TGTGCCAGCAGCACGGGGACCTTCAGCTCTGGAAACACCATATATTTT

d_gene: NA
abundance: NA
v_gene: TRBV11-3
j_gene: TRBJ1-1
CDR3aa: CASSFGGNTEAFF
CDR3nt: TGTGCCAGCAGCTTCGGGGGAAACACTGAAGCTTTCTTT

d_gene: NA
abundance: NA
v_gene: TRBV7-3
j_gene: TRBJ2-1
CDR3aa: CASSLDGPREEQFF
CDR3nt: TGTGCCAGCAGCCTGGACGGACCTCGCGAGGAGCAGTTCTTC

d_gene: NA
abundance: NA
v_gene: TRBV6-5
j_gene: TRBJ2-7
CDR3aa: CATQGHGKYLRGQYF
CDR3nt: TGTGCCACCCAGGGACACGGGAAATACCTACGAGGGCAGTACTTC

d_gene: TRBD2
abundance: NA
v_gene: TRBV30
j_gene: TRBJ2-7
CDR3aa: CAWSVIGGRFYEQYF
CDR3nt: TGTGCCTGGAGTGTAATTGGCGGGAGATTCTACGAGCAGTACTTC

d_gene: NA
abundance: NA
v_gene: TRBV27
j_gene: TRBJ1-5
CDR3aa: CASSSVDRINQPQHF
CDR3nt: TGTGCCAGCAGTTCCGTTGACAGGATCAATCAGCCCCAGCATTTT

d_gene: TRBD2
abundance: NA
v_gene: TRBV9
j_gene: TRBJ2-1
CDR3aa: CASSVGGGSQYEQFF
CDR3nt: TGTGCCAGCAGCGTAGGTGGCGGGAGTCAATATGAGCAGTTCTTC